What follows are 18 T cell receptor beta chains derived from one specimen sequenced in a study of vaccination effects on CD4 cells after COVID-19. These receptors have no known antigen. Using immunoSEQ multiplex PCR, the repertoire was profiled, and TCRdb retains in-frame clones only, with some absent. The table has fewer than 25,000 clones, about two thirds seen once. Before sequencing took place, the ViraFEST assay used viral peptide pools to expand antigen-specific CD4+ T cells. CD4+ T cells were isolated after 10 days of culture. Recipients of the vaccine had no prior SARS-CoV-2 infection and negative nucleocapsid antibodies. The sequencing used CD4+ T cells from PBMCs cultured with HCoV-NL63 spike peptides, collected before COVID-19 vaccination. Every receptor here comes from a human donor who received a COVID-19 vaccine.

The chain employs TRBV6-5 and TRBJ2-7, with TRBD2 matching over 8 bases. The V segment lost 0 bases and the J segment 0 bases; nucleotides outside the gene matches: 4. Germline assignment: CDR1 MNHEY and CDR2 SVGAGI. This CDR3 has 16 residues. The chain's CDR3 is CASSYSGGGNSYEQYF. The CDR3 nucleotides are TGTGCCAGCAGTTACTCGGGCGGGGGGAACTCCTACGAGCAGTACTTC.

The chain has TRBV3-1 (or the pseudogene TRBV3-2) and TRBJ1-2; 8 positions agree with TRBD1. V lost 0 bases to trimming and J lost 1 base; unmatched junction nucleotides: 7. The germline CDR1 and CDR2 sequences are LGHDT and YNNKEL (reference sequence). The CDR3 has 17 residues. Written as DNA, the CDR3 is TGTGCCAGCAGCCAAGAATATTCAGGACAGGGTAACTATGGCTACACCTTC. It encodes CASSQEYSGQGNYGYTF.

The table lists this clone with a few counts. The chain combines TRBV5-4 with TRBJ2-1, with TRBD2 matching over 16 bases. Trimming cost V 4 bases and J 9 bases; bases outside gene matches: 13. The germline V gene encodes CDR1 SGHNT and CDR2 YYREEE (reference sequence). The CDR3 runs 18 residues. Here the CDR3 reads CASSRGTSGGARYGEQFF. As DNA, the CDR3 is TGTGCCAGCAGCCGCGGGACTAGCGGGGGGGCCAGGTATGGTGAGCAGTTCTTC.

This clone appeared once. The gene calls are TRBV6-5 and TRBJ2-7, with D perhaps TRBD2 (5 bases). With 2 bases removed from V and 2 bases from J, the gap between germline ends came to 10 bases. Germline V gene data show CDR1 as MNHEY and CDR2 as SVGAGI. This CDR3 spans 14 amino acids. Here the CDR3 DNA reads TGTGCCAGCAGTTACGCTAGAGGGCCCTACGAGCAGTACTTC. Protein: CASSYARGPYEQYF.

This rearrangement joins TRBV4-1 to TRBJ2-1; maybe TRBD1 (6 bases). From germline, CDR1 is MGHRA and CDR2 YSYEKL. The CDR3 is 15 residues long. The germline V and J ends were trimmed by 0 bases and 5 bases, with 11 bases remaining between them. The DNA for the CDR3 is TGCGCCAGCAGCCAAGATCCAGGGGAAAACAATGAGCAGTTCTTC. This gives the protein CASSQDPGENNEQFF.

V usage is TRBV3-1 (or the pseudogene TRBV3-2) and J usage is TRBJ1-3; 8 bases line up with TRBD1. This CDR3 spans 15 amino acids. The V gene's germline CDR1 is LGHDT and CDR2 YNNKEL (reference sequence). The V and J ends lost 6 bases and 0 bases, in that order; junction bases with no gene match: 4. The CDR3 protein is CASSLTGGSGNTIYF. The CDR3 DNA sequence: TGTGCCAGCAGTCTTACAGGGGGCTCTGGAAACACCATATATTTT.

The chain links TRBV7-2 to TRBJ2-5; TRBD1 or TRBD2 may be the D gene (5 bases each). The V gene's germline CDR1 is SGHTA and CDR2 FQGNSA. Deletions cut 3 bases from V and 1 base from J, with 9 bases between. The CDR3 has 14 amino acids. The CDR3 sequence is CASSFQGPQETQYF. For the CDR3, the DNA is TGTGCCAGCAGCTTCCAGGGACCCCAAGAGACCCAGTACTTC.

This chain uses TRBV19 with TRBJ1-2, with D possibly being TRBD1 (5 bases). Germline V gene sequence: CDR1 LNHDA, CDR2 SQIVND (reference sequence). CDR3 length: 14 amino acids. With 9 bases removed from V and 5 bases from J, the gap between germline ends came to 19 bases. The DNA for the CDR3 is TGTGCCAGCGCCTGGGACCTGAAAGTTTATGGCTACACCTTC. This translates into CASAWDLKVYGYTF. The full variable domain, rest sourced from reference TRBV19 and TRBJ1-2, is DGGITQSPKYLFRKEGQNVTLSCEQNLNHDAMYWYRQDPGQGLRLIYYSQIVNDFQKGDIAEGYSVSREKKESFPLTVTSAQKNPTAFYLCASAWDLKVYGYTFGSGTRLTVV.

The chain carries TRBV10-3 and TRBJ2-7; D could derive from TRBD1 or TRBD2 (5 bases each). The V gene lost 0 bases and the J gene lost 4 bases, with 10 bases spanning the gap. CDR1 ENHRY and CDR2 SYGVKD come from the germline V gene. This CDR3 region has 14 residues. The CDR3: CAISESPEGYEQYF. The CDR3 DNA reads as TGTGCCATCAGTGAGTCCCCAGAGGGGTACGAGCAGTACTTC.

The rearrangement links TRBV6-1 to TRBJ2-4; possible D gene TRBD2, 5 bases. There are 13 residues in the CDR3. Trimming stripped 2 bases from V and 6 bases from J, with 8 bases between. Germline CDR1 MNHNS, CDR2 SASEGT. The CDR3: CASSEMGVNIQYF. CDR3 DNA: TGTGCCAGCAGTGAAATGGGAGTAAACATTCAGTACTTC.

V gene TRBV14 combines with J gene TRBJ2-5; D not certain. Germline V lookup: CDR1 SGHDN, CDR2 FVKESK. CDR3 length: 11 amino acids. Trimming removed 3 bases from V and 7 bases from J, with 6 bases in between. In nucleotides, the CDR3 is TGTGCCAGCAGCCAGTTTTTGACCCAGTACTTC. Residues: CASSQFLTQYF.

V gene TRBV18 combines with J gene TRBJ2-3; 7 bases fit TRBD1. This CDR3 is built from 15 residues. Germline V gene sequence: CDR1 KGHSH, CDR2 LQKENI. The J segment lost 1 base and the V segment lost 5 bases, leaving 6 bases of the junction unmatched. CDR3 residues: CASSATGAGTDTQYF. CDR3 coding DNA: TGTGCCAGCTCAGCTACAGGGGCTGGCACAGATACGCAGTATTTT.

The chain employs TRBV12-5 and TRBJ2-7, with 9 bases fitting TRBD1. J gave up 6 bases and V 0 bases, and 12 bases lay outside the gene matches. Per germline, CDR1 LGHNT and CDR2 FRNRAP. The CDR3 extends over 17 amino acids. CDR3 sequence: CASGLVTGGSSEGEQYF. For the CDR3, the DNA is TGTGCTAGTGGTTTGGTGACAGGGGGTTCCTCCGAGGGCGAGCAGTACTTC.

This clone occurred once. The chain uses TRBV19 and TRBJ1-4; unclear D gene. Germline V gene sequence: CDR1 LNHDA, CDR2 SQIVND (reference sequence). The CDR3 totals 15 residues. The germline V and J ends were trimmed by 1 base and 0 bases, with 6 bases remaining between them. DNA for the CDR3: TGTGCCAGTAGTATAGTCGGTGCAACTAATGAAAAACTGTTTTTT. Translating it yields CASSIVGATNEKLFF. Full variable domain (rest looked up from reference TRBV19 and TRBJ1-4): DGGITQSPKYLFRKEGQNVTLSCEQNLNHDAMYWYRQDPGQGLRLIYYSQIVNDFQKGDIAEGYSVSREKKESFPLTVTSAQKNPTAFYLCASSIVGATNEKLFFGSGTQLSVL.

This chain connects TRBV6-6 to TRBJ2-1; 7 nucleotides agree with TRBD2. The CDR3 spans 13 residues. With V trimmed by 7 bases and J by 10 bases, 10 bases remained unmatched. The germline V gene encodes CDR1 MNHNY and CDR2 SVGAGI (reference sequence). The CDR3 spells CASTFAGDGEQFF. The CDR3 bases are TGTGCCAGCACCTTCGCGGGAGACGGGGAGCAGTTCTTC.

The J gene is TRBJ2-5, the V gene TRBV11-2; D is unclear. Deletions cut 2 bases from V and 1 base from J, with 8 bases between. Germline V gene data show CDR1 as SGHAT and CDR2 as FQNNGV. The CDR3 length is 14 residues. CDR3 coding DNA: TGTGCCAGCAGCTTAATTCAGACCCAAGAGACCCAGTACTTC. Translated: CASSLIQTQETQYF.

The rearrangement uses TRBV24-1 and TRBJ2-5, with 10 bases aligning to TRBD1. Trimming removed 3 bases from V and 0 bases from J; junction bases left unmatched: 6. Germline V gives CDR1 KGHDR, CDR2 SFDVKD. The CDR3 is 17 residues long. For the CDR3, the DNA is TGTGCCACCAGTGATATGGGGACAGGGGTTAACCAAGAGACCCAGTACTTC. This gives the protein CATSDMGTGVNQETQYF.

The chain recombines TRBV7-9 with TRBJ2-5, with 8 bases aligning to TRBD2. The CDR3 runs 16 residues. Germline CDR1 SEHNR, CDR2 FQNEAQ (reference sequence). With 0 bases clipped from V and 2 bases from J, the junction kept 5 bases outside the gene matches. CDR3 sequence reads: CASSLASTGGQETQYF. CDR3 in DNA: TGTGCCAGCAGCTTAGCGTCGACGGGAGGGCAAGAGACCCAGTACTTC.